One and the same sample provided the 10 T cell receptor beta chains below, sequenced in a study of cytomegalovirus exposure and HLA in healthy donors. TCRdb keeps only in-frame clones here, not all; method: immunoSEQ multiplex PCR. The repertoire has about 78,000 clones, almost 97% of them found once; the top ten carry less than 2%. The sequencing sample was made of PBMCs. Receptors originate from a man in his late teens or twenties in good health and CMV-seropositive.

The chain recombines TRBV6-4 with TRBJ2-2; 7 bases are shared with TRBD2. Trimming removed 4 bases from V and 4 bases from J; junction bases left unmatched: 0. Germline CDR1 MRHNA, CDR2 SNTAGT. CDR3 size: 13 residues. The CDR3 region has the DNA TGTGCCAGCAGTGTAGCGGGCACCGGGGAGCTGTTTTTT. Protein: CASSVAGTGELFF.

The chain couples TRBV30 to TRBJ1-2, with D uncertain. Germline values: CDR1 GTSNPN, CDR2 SVGIG (reference sequence). The CDR3 totals 12 residues. The V end was cut by 0 bases, the J end by 4 bases, with 6 bases between. The CDR3 here is CAWSVPGYGYTF. CDR3 coding DNA: TGTGCCTGGAGTGTACCGGGCTATGGCTACACCTTC.

DNA of the CDR3: TGTGCCAGCAGCCAGGGGAGGGACACTGAAGCTTTCTTT. Translated, it gives CASSQGRDTEAFF. This chain uses TRBV28 with TRBJ1-1; perhaps TRBD1 as D (6 bases). V lost 6 bases to trimming and J lost 3 bases, with 11 bases between them. The CDR3 covers 13 residues. Germline V gives CDR1 MDHEN, CDR2 SYDVKM.

This rearrangement joins TRBV21-1 to TRBJ1-2. TRBV21-1 is shown as a pseudogene. CDR3 length: 17 residues. The DNA for the CDR3 is TGTGCCAGCAGCAAAAAAAAGGGAGAGGGCCGATACTATGGCTACACCTTC. Amino acid sequence: CASSKKKGEGRYYGYTF.

The chain couples TRBV6-1 to TRBJ2-7; TRBD1 aligns across 7 bases. CDR1 and CDR2 from the germline V gene are MNHNS and SASEGT. V was clipped by 5 bases and J by 2 bases; unmatched bases: 9. This CDR3 has 15 residues. CDR3 amino acids: CASSPGGFQPYEQYF. Here the CDR3 DNA reads TGTGCCAGCAGTCCAGGGGGATTTCAACCCTACGAGCAGTACTTC.

J is TRBJ2-1 and V is TRBV27; D remains unclear. Trimming removed 4 bases at V and 9 bases at J, with 7 bases between. Germline lookup yields CDR1 MNHEY and CDR2 SMNVEV (reference sequence). This CDR3 has 11 amino acids. CDR3 DNA: TGTGCCAGCAGTTATCGGAGTGAGCAGTTCTTC. It yields the protein CASSYRSEQFF.

V usage is TRBV27 and J usage is TRBJ2-1, with D possibly TRBD2 on 5 matching bases. The CDR3 runs to 13 residues. CDR1 and CDR2 (germline): MNHEY, SMNVEV (reference sequence). Trimming cost V 5 bases and J 7 bases, with 12 bases left between them. The CDR3 DNA is TGTGCCAGCAGTCCCCCACTAGGGAATGAGCAGTTCTTC. The encoded protein is CASSPPLGNEQFF.

The V gene is TRBV27, the J gene TRBJ1-1, with TRBD1 as a possible D gene (5 bases). The CDR3 contains 12 residues. V was shortened by 5 bases and J by 11 bases, with 15 bases between the two germline ends. Per germline, CDR1 MNHEY and CDR2 SMNVEV (reference sequence). CDR3 protein: CASSPVGGKAFF. In nucleotides, the CDR3 is TGTGCCAGCAGTCCAGTGGGGGGGAAGGCTTTCTTT.

The chain employs TRBV11-3 and TRBJ2-7; D gene uncertain. The CDR3 has 13 residues. CDR1 is SGHNT, CDR2 YENEEA, per germline. Trimming pared 3 bases from V and 4 bases from J, leaving 10 bases between. CDR3 residues: CASSLYPLYEQYF. CDR3 nucleotide sequence: TGTGCCAGCAGCTTGTACCCCCTATACGAGCAGTACTTC.

This chain joins TRBV2 and TRBJ1-1; 9 nucleotides line up with TRBD1. The junction had 3 bases not matched to a gene; V was cut back by 9 bases and J by 1 base. The CDR3 spans 13 residues. CDR1 and CDR2 (germline): SNHLY, FYNNEI. The DNA for the CDR3 is TGTGCCAGGCAGGGACAGGGGAACACTGAAGCTTTCTTT. Amino acids: CARQGQGNTEAFF.